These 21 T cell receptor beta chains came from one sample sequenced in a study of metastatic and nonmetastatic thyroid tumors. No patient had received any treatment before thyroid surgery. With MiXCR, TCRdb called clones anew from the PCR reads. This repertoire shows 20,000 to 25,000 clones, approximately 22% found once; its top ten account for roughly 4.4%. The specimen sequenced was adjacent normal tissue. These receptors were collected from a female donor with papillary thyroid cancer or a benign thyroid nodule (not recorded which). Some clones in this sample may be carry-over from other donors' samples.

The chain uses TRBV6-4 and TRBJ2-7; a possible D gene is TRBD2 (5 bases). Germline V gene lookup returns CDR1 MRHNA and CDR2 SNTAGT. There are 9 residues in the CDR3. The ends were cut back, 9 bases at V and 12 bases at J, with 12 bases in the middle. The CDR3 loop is CARPIGRYF. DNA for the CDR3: TGTGCCAGACCCATTGGGAGGTACTTC.

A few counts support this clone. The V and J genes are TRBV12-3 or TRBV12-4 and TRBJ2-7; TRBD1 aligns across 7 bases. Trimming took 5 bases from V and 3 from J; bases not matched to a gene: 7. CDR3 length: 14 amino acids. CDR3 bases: TGTGCCAGCAGTAAAGGGGGACAGCACTACGAGCAGTACTTC. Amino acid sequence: CASSKGGQHYEQYF.

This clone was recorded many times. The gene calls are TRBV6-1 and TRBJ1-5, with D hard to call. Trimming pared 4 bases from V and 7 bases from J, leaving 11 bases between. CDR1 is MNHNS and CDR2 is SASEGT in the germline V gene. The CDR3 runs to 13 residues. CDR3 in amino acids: CASSGQEFQPQHF. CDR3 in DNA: TGTGCCAGCAGTGGACAAGAATTCCAGCCCCAGCATTTT.

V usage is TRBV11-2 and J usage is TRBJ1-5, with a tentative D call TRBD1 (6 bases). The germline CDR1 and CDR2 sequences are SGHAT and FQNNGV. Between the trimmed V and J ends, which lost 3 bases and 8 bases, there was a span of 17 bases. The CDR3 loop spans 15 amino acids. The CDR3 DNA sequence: TGTGCCAGCAGCTTTATAGACCCGACAGGCAAGCCCCAGCATTTT. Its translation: CASSFIDPTGKPQHF.

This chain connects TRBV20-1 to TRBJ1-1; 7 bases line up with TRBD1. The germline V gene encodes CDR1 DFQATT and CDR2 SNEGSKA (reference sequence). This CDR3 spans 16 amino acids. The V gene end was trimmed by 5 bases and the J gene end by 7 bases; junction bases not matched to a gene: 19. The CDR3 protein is CSARSGWRGLDSEAFF. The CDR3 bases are TGCAGTGCTCGTAGTGGGTGGAGGGGGCTGGATAGTGAAGCTTTCTTT.

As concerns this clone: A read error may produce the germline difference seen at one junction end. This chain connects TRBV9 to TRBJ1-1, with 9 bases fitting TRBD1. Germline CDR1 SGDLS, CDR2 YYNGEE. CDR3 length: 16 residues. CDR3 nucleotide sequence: TGTGCCAGCAACGTAGTGGACAGGGGATGGGGCACTGAAGCTTTCTTT. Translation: CASNVVDRGWGTEAFF.

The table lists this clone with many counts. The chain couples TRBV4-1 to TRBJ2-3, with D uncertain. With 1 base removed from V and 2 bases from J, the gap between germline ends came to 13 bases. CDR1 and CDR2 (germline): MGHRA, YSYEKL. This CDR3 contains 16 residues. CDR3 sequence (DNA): TGCGCCAGCAGCCAAGCGTGGACCTTTGACACAGATACGCAGTATTTT. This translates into CASSQAWTFDTDTQYF.

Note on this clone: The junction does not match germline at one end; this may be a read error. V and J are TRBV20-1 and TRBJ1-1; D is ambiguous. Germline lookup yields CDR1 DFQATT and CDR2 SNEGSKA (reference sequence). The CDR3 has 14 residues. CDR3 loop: CSARDWKGNTEAFF. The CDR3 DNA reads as TGCAGTGCTAGAGATTGGAAAGGGAACACTGAGGCTTTCTTT.

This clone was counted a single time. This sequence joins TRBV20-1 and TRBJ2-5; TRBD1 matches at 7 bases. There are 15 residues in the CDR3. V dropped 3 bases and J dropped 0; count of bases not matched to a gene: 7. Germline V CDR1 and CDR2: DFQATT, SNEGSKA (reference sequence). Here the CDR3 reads CSASGQGVDQETQYF. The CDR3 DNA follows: TGCAGTGCTAGTGGGCAGGGGGTGGACCAAGAGACCCAGTACTTC.

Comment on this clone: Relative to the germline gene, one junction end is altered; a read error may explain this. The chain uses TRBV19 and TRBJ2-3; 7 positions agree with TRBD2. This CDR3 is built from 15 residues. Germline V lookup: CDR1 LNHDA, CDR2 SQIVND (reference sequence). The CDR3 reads CGSTIGGSYTDTQYF. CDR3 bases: TGTGGCAGTACTATCGGGGGGTCTTACACAGATACGCAGTATTTT.

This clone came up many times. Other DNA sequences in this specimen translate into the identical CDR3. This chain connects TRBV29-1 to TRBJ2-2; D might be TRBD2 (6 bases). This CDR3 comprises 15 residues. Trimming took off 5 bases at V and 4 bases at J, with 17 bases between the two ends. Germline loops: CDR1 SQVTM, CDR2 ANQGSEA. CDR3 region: CSVWRGNLITGELFF. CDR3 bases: TGCAGCGTTTGGCGGGGTAACCTTATCACCGGGGAGCTGTTTTTT.

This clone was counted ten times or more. This CDR3 reads CASSDDRYEQYF. The CDR3 DNA is TGTGCCAGCAGCGACGACCGCTACGAGCAGTACTTC. The V gene is TRBV6-1, the J gene TRBJ2-7; no reliable D call. V shed 6 bases and J shed 3 bases, with 9 bases lying between them. Germline CDR1 reads MNHNS; CDR2 reads SASEGT. This CDR3 comprises 12 residues.

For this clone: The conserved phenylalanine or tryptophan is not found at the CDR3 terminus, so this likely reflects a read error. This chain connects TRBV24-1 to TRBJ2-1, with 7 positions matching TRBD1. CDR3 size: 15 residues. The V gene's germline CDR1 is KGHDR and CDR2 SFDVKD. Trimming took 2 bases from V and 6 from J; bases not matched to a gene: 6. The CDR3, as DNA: TGTGCCACCAGTGATTCGTCTACAGGGGCCAATGAGCAGTTCTCC. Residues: CATSDSSTGANEQFS.

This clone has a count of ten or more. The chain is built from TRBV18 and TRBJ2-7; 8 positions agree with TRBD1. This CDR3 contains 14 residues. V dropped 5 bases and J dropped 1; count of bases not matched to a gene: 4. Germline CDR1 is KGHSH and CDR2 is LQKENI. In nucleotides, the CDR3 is TGTGCCAGCTCAAAGGACAGGGCTTCCTACGAGCAGTACTTC. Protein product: CASSKDRASYEQYF.

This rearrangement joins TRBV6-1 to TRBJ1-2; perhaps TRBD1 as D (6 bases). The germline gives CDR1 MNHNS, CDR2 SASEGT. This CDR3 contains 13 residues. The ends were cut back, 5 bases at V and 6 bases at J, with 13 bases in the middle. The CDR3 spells CASSRDMIHGYTF. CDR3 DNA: TGTGCCAGCAGTCGGGACATGATCCATGGCTACACCTTC.

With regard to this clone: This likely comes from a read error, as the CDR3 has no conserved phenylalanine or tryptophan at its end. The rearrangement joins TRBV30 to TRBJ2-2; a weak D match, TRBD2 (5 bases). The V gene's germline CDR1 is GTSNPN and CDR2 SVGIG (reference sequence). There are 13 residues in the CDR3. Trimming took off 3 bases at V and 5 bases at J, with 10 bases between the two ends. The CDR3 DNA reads TGTGCCTGGAGCGGGGATGTGACCGGGGAGCTGTTTCTT. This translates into CAWSGDVTGELFL.

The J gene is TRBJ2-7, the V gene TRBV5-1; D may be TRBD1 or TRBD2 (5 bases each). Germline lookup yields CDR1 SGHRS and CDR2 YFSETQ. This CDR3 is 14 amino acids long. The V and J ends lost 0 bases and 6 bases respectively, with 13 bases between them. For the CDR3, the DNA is TGCGCCAGCAGCTTGGGACAGTTTGGGGGCGAGCAGTACTTC. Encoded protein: CASSLGQFGGEQYF.

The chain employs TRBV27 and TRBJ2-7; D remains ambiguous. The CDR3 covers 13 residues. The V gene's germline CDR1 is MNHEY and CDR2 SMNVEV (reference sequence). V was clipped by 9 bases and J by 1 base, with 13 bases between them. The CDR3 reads CASGPFKSYEQYF. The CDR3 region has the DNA TGTGCCAGTGGGCCCTTCAAATCCTACGAGCAGTACTTC.

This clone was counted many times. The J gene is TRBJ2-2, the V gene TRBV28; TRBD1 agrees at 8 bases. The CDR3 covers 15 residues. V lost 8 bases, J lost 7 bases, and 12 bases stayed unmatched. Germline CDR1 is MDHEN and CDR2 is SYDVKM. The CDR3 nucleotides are TGTGCCAGCCAACCCTGGACAGGGTTTTACGGGGAGCTGTTTTTT. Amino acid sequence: CASQPWTGFYGELFF.

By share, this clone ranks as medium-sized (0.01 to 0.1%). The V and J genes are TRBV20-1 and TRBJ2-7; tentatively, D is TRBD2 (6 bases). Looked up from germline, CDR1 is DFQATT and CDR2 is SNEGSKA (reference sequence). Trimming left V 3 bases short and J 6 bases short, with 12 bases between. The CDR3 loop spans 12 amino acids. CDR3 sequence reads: CSARGRRAEQYF. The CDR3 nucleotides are TGCAGTGCTAGGGGTCGGAGGGCCGAGCAGTACTTC.

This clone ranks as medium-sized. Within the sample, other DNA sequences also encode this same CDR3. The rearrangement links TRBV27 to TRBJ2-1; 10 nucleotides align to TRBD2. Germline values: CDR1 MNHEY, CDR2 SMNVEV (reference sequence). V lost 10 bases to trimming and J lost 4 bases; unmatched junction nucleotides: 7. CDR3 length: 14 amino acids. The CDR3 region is CATGGTSVYNEQFF. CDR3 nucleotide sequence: TGTGCCACAGGGGGGACTAGCGTGTACAATGAGCAGTTCTTC.